The present TCR beta chain was sequenced within a study of T cell responses to AZD1222 COVID-19 vaccine. As for the study in general: Pooled in the analysis were second doses at about 4 or about 12 weeks.

On this clone itself: The antigen is undetermined.

The V gene end was trimmed by 2 bases and the J gene end by 5 bases; junction bases not matched to a gene: 4. From germline, CDR1 is MGHRA and CDR2 YSYEKL. CDR3 length: 14 amino acids. Regarding the study as a whole: Donors were chiefly white British, with a greater number of females, and clonal diversity was perhaps underestimated.

Profiled with immunoSEQ multiplex PCR; TCRdb holds only in-frame clones, not every one. The sample includes some 150,000 clones, less than 95% of them seen just once. This TCR came from an adult in good health. The specimen comprised peripheral blood, sampled on day 0 of AZD1222 vaccination. J is TRBJ2-3 and V is TRBV4-1; 7 bases line up with TRBD2. CDR3 nucleotide sequence: TGCGCCAGCAGCCAATTAACTAGCGTAGATACGCAGTATTTT. Its translation: CASSQLTSVDTQYF.